The 23 T cell receptor beta chains in this list originate from one sample, sequenced in a study of vaccination effects on CD4 cells after COVID-19. Antigen-specific CD4+ T cells expanded by the ViraFEST assay with viral peptide pools were then sequenced. When ten to eleven days of culture had elapsed, CD4+ T cells were isolated. PCR showed that the person got SARS-CoV-2 infection at some point between March and December 2020. The table came from immunoSEQ multiplex PCR; TCRdb's copy has only in-frame clones and leaves some out. The sample holds approximately 26,000 clones; 60% to 80% are singletons and the top ten take over 15%. For these receptors, no antigen is known. The starting material was CD4+ T cells from PBMCs cultured with HCoV-NL63 spike peptides, obtained before COVID-19 vaccination. The receptors shown here come from a human donor who had a prior SARS-CoV-2 infection.

V gene TRBV10-3 combines with J gene TRBJ2-5; D is perhaps TRBD2 (6 bases). Between the trimmed V and J ends, which lost 0 bases and 3 bases, there was a span of 11 bases. Per germline, CDR1 ENHRY and CDR2 SYGVKD. CDR3 length equals 15 residues. The CDR3 here is CAISESQRVEETQYF. Written as DNA, the CDR3 is TGTGCCATCAGTGAGTCACAGCGGGTTGAAGAGACCCAGTACTTC.

This clone was seen only once. The chain combines TRBV19 with TRBJ2-7; 8 bases match TRBD2. This CDR3 has 14 residues. V was clipped by 3 bases and J by 7 bases; unmatched bases: 8. In germline, CDR1 is LNHDA, CDR2 SQIVND (reference sequence). CDR3 DNA sequence: TGTGCCAGTAGTATCTGGGCGGGAGGTGGAGAGCAGTACTTC. Protein product: CASSIWAGGGEQYF.

V is TRBV5-1 and J is TRBJ2-7; TRBD2 matches at 10 bases. This CDR3 is built from 16 residues. Germline CDR1 and CDR2: SGHRS and YFSETQ. J was trimmed by 4 bases and V by 3 bases; bases with no gene match: 10. The CDR3 DNA sequence: TGCGCCAGCAGCTGGACCACTAGCGGGGATATATACGAGCAGTACTTC. This translates into CASSWTTSGDIYEQYF.

This clone was seen only once. The V gene is TRBV6-2 or TRBV6-3, the J gene TRBJ2-1; 8 nucleotides agree with TRBD2. V gave up 0 bases and J gave up 4 bases; unmatched junction bases: 8. The CDR3 covers 17 residues. The V gene's germline CDR1 is MNHEY and CDR2 SVGEGT. The CDR3 DNA sequence: TGTGCCAGCAGTTACTCGAGCACTAGCGGAGGTTACAATGAGCAGTTCTTC. This translates into CASSYSSTSGGYNEQFF.

This clone was picked up one time. Here the CDR3 DNA reads TGCAGCGTTGGGAATCCCGGACAGGGGATAGTCGGTGGCTACACCTTC. Translating it yields CSVGNPGQGIVGGYTF. This chain links TRBV29-1 with TRBJ1-2; 9 bases line up with TRBD1. Germline V gene lookup returns CDR1 SQVTM and CDR2 ANQGSEA. V gave up 4 bases and J gave up 7 bases; unmatched junction bases: 16. The CDR3 length is 16 residues. The full variable domain, its missing parts supplied by reference TRBV29-1 and TRBJ1-2, is SAVISQKPSRDICQRGTSLTIQCQVDSQVTMMFWYRQQPGQSLTLIATANQGSEATYESGFVIDKFPISRPNLTFSTLTVSNMSPEDSSIYLCSVGNPGQGIVGGYTFGSGTRLTVV.

The CDR3 DNA is TGCGCCAGCATCAACGACCGTTCCACTGAAGCTTTCTTT. It encodes CASINDRSTEAFF. The chain joins TRBV5-1 to TRBJ1-1; D not resolved. This CDR3 has 13 residues. CDR1 and CDR2 (germline): SGHRS, YFSETQ. Trimming took 6 bases from V and 4 from J, leaving 13 bases between them.

CDR3 sequence (DNA): TGTGCCAGCACTCTGGGACGGGATAATTCACCCCTCCACTTT. Amino acids: CASTLGRDNSPLHF. This chain uses TRBV6-6 with TRBJ1-6; D is possibly TRBD1 (5 bases). V gave up 7 bases and J gave up 5 bases, with 12 bases separating them. CDR3 length: 14 amino acids. Germline CDR1 reads MNHNY; CDR2 reads SVGAGI (reference sequence).

The rearrangement uses TRBV5-1 and TRBJ2-3; D unresolved. This CDR3 has 14 residues. V was cut by 0 bases and J by 1 base, with 6 bases left in between. Germline V gene data show CDR1 as SGHRS and CDR2 as YFSETQ. CDR3: CASSLGSGTDTQYF. CDR3 nucleotides: TGCGCCAGCAGCTTGGGTTCGGGCACAGATACGCAGTATTTT.

This clone was recorded only once. The CDR3 DNA reads TGCGCCAGCAGCAGCAGGGATTTCTATGGCTACACCTTC. Residues: CASSSRDFYGYTF. The chain uses TRBV5-1 and TRBJ1-2; D perhaps matches TRBD1 (5 bases). Germline CDR1 SGHRS, CDR2 YFSETQ. Between the trimmed V and J ends, which lost 4 bases and 4 bases, there was a span of 11 bases. The CDR3 is 13 amino acids.

The V call is TRBV7-9, the J call TRBJ1-2; D is possibly TRBD1 (5 bases). The CDR3 totals 14 residues. The V end lost 5 bases, the J end lost 1 base, and 11 bases lay between the germline ends. Germline loops: CDR1 SEHNR, CDR2 FQNEAQ (reference sequence). The CDR3 loop reads CASSPVDINYGYTF. The CDR3 DNA follows: TGTGCCAGCAGCCCGGTGGACATTAACTATGGCTACACCTTC.

J is TRBJ2-1 and V is TRBV5-4, with D unclear. Trimming removed 4 bases from V and 0 bases from J, with 14 bases in between. The CDR3 loop spans 16 amino acids. The V gene's germline CDR1 is SGHNT and CDR2 YYREEE (reference sequence). The CDR3 spells CASSPPGTLSYNEQFF. In DNA, the CDR3 is TGTGCCAGCAGCCCCCCGGGCACACTCTCCTACAATGAGCAGTTCTTC.

The V gene is TRBV25-1, the J gene TRBJ2-5; 9 bases match TRBD1. V was pared by 5 bases and J by 2 bases, with 3 bases of the junction left unmatched. CDR1 MGHDK and CDR2 SYGVNS come from the germline V gene. The CDR3 runs to 14 residues. As DNA, the CDR3 is TGTGCCAGCAGTAAGGGACAGGGACAAGAGACCCAGTACTTC. Its translation is CASSKGQGQETQYF.

The chain is built from TRBV6-5 and TRBJ2-1; D unclear. Trimming stripped 4 bases from V and 0 bases from J, with 13 bases between. The CDR3 has 16 residues. Per the germline V gene, CDR1 is MNHEY and CDR2 is SVGAGI. CDR3 region: CASSSKDGSSYNEQFF. The CDR3 DNA reads TGTGCCAGCAGTTCGAAGGACGGAAGCTCCTACAATGAGCAGTTCTTC.

The rearrangement links TRBV11-1 to TRBJ2-2; D not resolved. Trimming removed 3 bases from V and 3 bases from J, with 5 bases in between. Germline V CDR1 and CDR2: SGHAT, FQDESV (reference sequence). The CDR3 sequence is 13 residues long. CDR3 protein: CASSFRDTGELFF. CDR3 nucleotides: TGTGCCAGCAGCTTCCGGGACACCGGGGAGCTGTTTTTT.

The genes are TRBV7-3 and TRBJ2-3; no definite D call. V was pared by 2 bases and J by 5 bases, with 8 bases between. The CDR3 consists of 13 residues. CDR1 SGHTA and CDR2 FQGTGA come from the germline V gene. CDR3 region: CASSLYDLDTQYF. CDR3 DNA: TGTGCCAGCAGCTTATATGACCTAGATACGCAGTATTTT.

The V and J genes are TRBV11-1 and TRBJ1-1, with D possibly TRBD1 on 6 matching bases. The germline V and J ends were trimmed by 5 bases and 4 bases, with 14 bases remaining between them. CDR1 is SGHAT and CDR2 is FQDESV in the germline V gene (reference sequence). The CDR3 contains 14 residues. CDR3 amino acids: CASSIGRGSTEAFF. The CDR3 DNA is TGTGCCAGCAGCATTGGCAGGGGAAGCACTGAAGCTTTCTTT.

The J gene is TRBJ2-3, the V gene TRBV18, with D tentatively TRBD1 (5 bases). The CDR3 has 15 amino acids. In germline, CDR1 is KGHSH, CDR2 LQKENI. Trimming removed 2 bases at V and 6 bases at J, with 15 bases between. CDR3 nucleotides: TGTGCCAGCTCACCAGCGACTGGGGCGCGGGATACGCAGTATTTT. Protein sequence: CASSPATGARDTQYF. The whole variable domain, filled in from reference TRBV18 and TRBJ2-3, reads NAGVMQNPRHLVRRRGQEARLRCSPMKGHSHVYWYRQLPEEGLKFMVYLQKENIIDESGMPKERFSAEFPKEGPSILRIQQVVRGDSAAYFCASSPATGARDTQYFGPGTRLTVL.

The genes are TRBV10-3 and TRBJ2-5; 7 positions agree with TRBD2. Germline values: CDR1 ENHRY, CDR2 SYGVKD. The CDR3 loop spans 15 amino acids. Germline trimming cut 6 bases from V and 1 base from J; bases unmatched to any gene: 8. As DNA, the CDR3 is TGTGCCATCAGGTCATCAAAGCGGGGCCAAGAGACCCAGTACTTC. Its translation is CAIRSSKRGQETQYF.

CDR3 bases: TGTGCTAGTGGTTTGGGACTAGCGGGAGGCAAAGATACGCAGTATTTT. Residues: CASGLGLAGGKDTQYF. The J gene is TRBJ2-3, the V gene TRBV12-5; 13 bases align to TRBD2. With V trimmed by 1 base and J by 5 bases, 3 bases remained unmatched. Germline loops: CDR1 LGHNT, CDR2 FRNRAP. This CDR3 is 16 amino acids long.

V usage is TRBV7-3 and J usage is TRBJ2-3; D unclear. The CDR3 length is 14 residues. The ends were cut back, 5 bases at V and 6 bases at J, with 15 bases in the middle. Germline loops: CDR1 SGHTA, CDR2 FQGTGA. CDR3 protein: CASSPDEFRDTQYF. The CDR3 DNA reads TGTGCCAGCAGCCCAGATGAGTTTCGGGATACGCAGTATTTT.

The table lists this clone with a few counts. The CDR3 DNA reads as TGTGCCAGCTCACCTTCTTCCGATGAGCAGTTCTTC. Amino acid sequence: CASSPSSDEQFF. V and J are TRBV18 and TRBJ2-1; no definite D call. Trimming took 3 bases from V and 8 from J, leaving 8 bases between them. The V gene's germline CDR1 is KGHSH and CDR2 LQKENI. The CDR3 is 12 amino acids. Filled out from reference TRBV18 and TRBJ2-1, the complete variable domain reads NAGVMQNPRHLVRRRGQEARLRCSPMKGHSHVYWYRQLPEEGLKFMVYLQKENIIDESGMPKERFSAEFPKEGPSILRIQQVVRGDSAAYFCASSPSSDEQFFGPGTRLTVL.

The chain links TRBV30 to TRBJ1-1; 10 nucleotides agree with TRBD1. The ends lost 0 bases at V and 11 bases at J; junction bases unmatched: 6. CDR1 is GTSNPN and CDR2 is SVGIG in the germline V gene (reference sequence). The CDR3 covers 13 residues. In DNA, the CDR3 is TGTGCCTGGAGTGTTTATAGGGGACAGGGGGCTTTCTTT. Its translation: CAWSVYRGQGAFF.

J is TRBJ1-5 and V is TRBV24-1; D is undetermined. This CDR3 contains 13 residues. The V gene's germline CDR1 is KGHDR and CDR2 SFDVKD. Trimming shortened V by 6 bases and J by 3 bases, and 8 bases separated the two germline ends. In DNA form, the CDR3 reads TGTGCCACCAGTTCCCGGTCCAATCAGCCCCAGCATTTT. This sequence encodes CATSSRSNQPQHF.